The clone carrying this TCR beta chain was recorded at least ten times. The data originate from a study of blood T cells in healthy people across ages. The germline V and J ends were trimmed by 2 bases and 2 bases, with 8 bases remaining between them. The CDR3 has 14 amino acids. Germline lookup yields CDR1 SGHRS and CDR2 YFSETQ. The use of a sample-barcoded 5' primer and a J-beta primer mix characterized a second PCR of 7 to 11 cycles. MiXCR was run by TCRdb on the 5' RACE reads, yielding one entry per CDR3 protein. The data show approximately 680,000 distinct CDR3 sequences, 32% seen once. The sequenced material came from blood. The chain employs TRBV5-1 and TRBJ2-4; D is perhaps TRBD2 (5 bases). This clonotype was sampled from a woman of 80 years or more in good health. The CDR3 protein is CASSLGGTKNIQYF. The CDR3, as DNA: TGCGCCAGCAGCTTAGGAGGTACCAAAAACATTCAGTACTTC. The whole variable domain, remainder taken from reference TRBV5-1 and TRBJ2-4, is KAGVTQTPRYLIKTRGQQVTLSCSPISGHRSVSWYQQTPGQGLQFLFEYFSETQRNKGNFPGRFSGRQFSNSRSEMNVSTLELGDSALYLCASSLGGTKNIQYFGAGTRLSVL.